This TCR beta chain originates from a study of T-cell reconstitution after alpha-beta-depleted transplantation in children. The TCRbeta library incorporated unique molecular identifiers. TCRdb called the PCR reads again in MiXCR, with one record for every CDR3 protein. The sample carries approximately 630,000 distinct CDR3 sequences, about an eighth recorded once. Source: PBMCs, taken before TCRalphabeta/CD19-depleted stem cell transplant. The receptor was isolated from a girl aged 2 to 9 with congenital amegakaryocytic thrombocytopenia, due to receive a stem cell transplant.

The CDR3 reads CSARRAPGLAGVGKNIQYF. The DNA of the CDR3 is TGCAGTGCTAGACGGGCTCCGGGCCTAGCGGGAGTTGGCAAAAACATTCAGTACTTC. The chain is built from TRBV20-1 and TRBJ2-4, with TRBD2 identical over 10 bases. The CDR3 spans 19 residues. The germline V gene encodes CDR1 DFQATT and CDR2 SNEGSKA (reference sequence). With 2 bases clipped from V and 3 bases from J, the junction kept 16 bases outside the gene matches.